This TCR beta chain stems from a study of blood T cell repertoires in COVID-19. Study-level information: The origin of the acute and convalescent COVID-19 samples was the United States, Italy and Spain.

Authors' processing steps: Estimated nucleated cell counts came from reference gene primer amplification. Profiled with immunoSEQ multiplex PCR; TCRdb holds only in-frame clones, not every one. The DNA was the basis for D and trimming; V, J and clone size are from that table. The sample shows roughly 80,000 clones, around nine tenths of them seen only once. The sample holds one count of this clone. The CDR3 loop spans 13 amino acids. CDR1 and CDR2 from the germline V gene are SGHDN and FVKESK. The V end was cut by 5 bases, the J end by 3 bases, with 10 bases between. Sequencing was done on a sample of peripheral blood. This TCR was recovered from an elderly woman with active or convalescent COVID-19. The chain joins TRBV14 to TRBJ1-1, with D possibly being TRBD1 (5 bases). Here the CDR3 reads CASSRTRDTEAFF. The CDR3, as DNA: TGTGCCAGCAGCAGAACCAGGGACACTGAAGCTTTCTTT.